This T cell receptor (beta chain) was sequenced during a study of blood T cell repertoires in COVID-19. On the study more broadly: T cells, B-cell-depleted T cells, or PBMCs supplied cDNA or gDNA.

This clone appeared once. Study processing details: Counts of nucleated cells, estimated from reference gene primer amplification, were obtained. Generated by immunoSEQ multiplex PCR, the TCRdb table keeps only in-frame clones and is missing some. V, J and clone size derive from that table, while D and trimming were established from the DNA sequence. The sample holds approximately 350,000 clones, roughly 90% seen once. Germline-derived CDR1 and CDR2 are SGHNT and YYREEE (reference sequence). V was cut by 0 bases and J by 7 bases, with 16 bases left in between. There are 15 residues in the CDR3. This TCR was sampled from a woman in her 30s with COVID-19, enrolled during active disease. The chain has TRBV5-4 and TRBJ1-1; no definite D call. The source material was peripheral blood. The CDR3 is CASSLAPGQQFEAFF. The CDR3 bases are TGTGCCAGCAGCTTGGCGCCAGGCCAACAGTTTGAAGCTTTCTTT.